This T cell receptor (beta chain) originates from a study of read filtering for tumor transcriptome and immune sequencing. About the study: R-ISS stage counts were under 10 for I, approximately 16 for II, 7 for III. Study-wide points: Correlation between methods rose after single-read clonotypes were removed.

Germline lookup yields CDR1 SGHAT and CDR2 FQNNGV. V gave up 5 bases and J gave up 5 bases; unmatched junction bases: 5. The CDR3 extends over 13 amino acids. In the case of this clonotype: Its antigen is not identified.

The library was built from about 370 ng RNA with molecular barcoded adaptors for alpha/delta and beta/gamma chains. TCRdb itself ran the reads through MiXCR, one entry per CDR3 protein. The sample shows 40,000 or so distinct CDR3 sequences, 13% to 15% of them seen only once. Bone marrow was sampled from every patient at the time of active disease. The sequence was obtained from a donor over 35 with multiple myeloma. The material sequenced was a population of CD138-negative cells sorted from bone marrow. This chain links TRBV11-2 with TRBJ1-1; TRBD1 agrees at 7 bases. In nucleotides, the CDR3 is TGTGCCAGCAGCAGAGAGACAGGGACTGAAGCTTTCTTT. The encoded protein is CASSRETGTEAFF.